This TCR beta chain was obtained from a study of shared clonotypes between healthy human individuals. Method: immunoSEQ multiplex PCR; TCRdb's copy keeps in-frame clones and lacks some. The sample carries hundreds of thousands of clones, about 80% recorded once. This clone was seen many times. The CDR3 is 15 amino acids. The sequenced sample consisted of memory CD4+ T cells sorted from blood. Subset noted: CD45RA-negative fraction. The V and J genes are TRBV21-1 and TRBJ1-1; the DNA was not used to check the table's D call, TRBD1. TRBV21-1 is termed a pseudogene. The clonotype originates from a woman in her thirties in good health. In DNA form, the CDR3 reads TGTGCCAGCAGCAAATACGCCAGGGTGAACACTGAAGCTTTCTTT. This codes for CASSKYARVNTEAFF.